These 19 T cell receptor beta chains came from one sample sequenced in a study of blood T cell repertoires in COVID-19. Assay: immunoSEQ multiplex PCR; the TCRdb copy retains only in-frame clones and omits some. Of approximately 160,000 clones detected, around four fifths appear once; the ten largest clones hold about 19%. The sample consisted of peripheral blood. Receptors originate from a woman aged 80 or over with acute or convalescent COVID-19.

The chain couples TRBV4-2 to TRBJ2-3; 7 bases are a match to TRBD2. In germline, CDR1 is LGHNA, CDR2 YNFKEQ. V shed 3 bases and J 3 bases; nucleotides not matched to a gene: 15. The CDR3 is 18 amino acids. CDR3 coding DNA: TGTGCCAGCAGCCACGACCGAGGGGCGGGGGAATTAACAGATACGCAGTATTTT. It is translated as CASSHDRGAGELTDTQYF.

This chain links TRBV19 with TRBJ2-1; 8 nucleotides align to TRBD2. V shed 1 base, J shed 0 bases, and the junction held 5 bases outside the gene matches. The CDR3 has 17 amino acids. Per the germline V gene, CDR1 is LNHDA and CDR2 is SQIVND (reference sequence). Here the CDR3 reads CASSIVLAVGSYNEQFF. The CDR3 DNA reads as TGTGCCAGTAGTATAGTACTAGCGGTGGGCTCCTACAATGAGCAGTTCTTC.

This chain connects TRBV14 to TRBJ2-1, with TRBD1 as a possible D gene (5 bases). Germline lookup yields CDR1 SGHDN and CDR2 FVKESK. The CDR3 has 19 amino acids. Trimming cost V 3 bases and J 5 bases, with 26 bases left between them. In DNA, the CDR3 is TGTGCCAGCAGCCAGTGGGCCCTTCGACAGACAGTGATAAACAATGAGCAGTTCTTC. This translates into CASSQWALRQTVINNEQFF.

V gene TRBV4-1 combines with J gene TRBJ2-2, with 14 bases identical to TRBD2. The V gene end was trimmed by 4 bases and the J gene end by 1 base; junction bases not matched to a gene: 14. CDR1 is MGHRA, CDR2 YSYEKL, per germline. This CDR3 has 21 amino acids. This chain's CDR3 is CASSLARAGLAGGRNTGELFF. DNA of the CDR3: TGCGCCAGCAGCCTGGCCCGCGCCGGACTAGCGGGGGGCAGGAACACCGGGGAGCTGTTTTTT.

The genes are TRBV19 and TRBJ1-5; D may be TRBD1 (6 bases). The V and J ends lost 5 bases and 0 bases respectively, with 17 bases between them. The CDR3 sequence is 17 residues long. Germline lookup yields CDR1 LNHDA and CDR2 SQIVND (reference sequence). For the CDR3, the DNA is TGTGCCAGTAGTCGGAGGCCCACAGGGAGTAGCAATCAGCCCCAGCATTTT. Protein: CASSRRPTGSSNQPQHF.

V usage is TRBV5-1 and J usage is TRBJ2-7; tentative D call: TRBD1 (6 bases). This CDR3 has 16 amino acids. The V end lost 4 bases, the J end lost 2 bases, and 19 bases lay between the germline ends. Looked up from germline, CDR1 is SGHRS and CDR2 is YFSETQ. CDR3 in amino acids: CASSPVGSGVTYEQYF. Written as DNA, the CDR3 is TGCGCCAGCAGCCCGGTGGGGTCAGGGGTAACCTACGAGCAGTACTTC. The entire variable domain, with the rest obtained from reference TRBV5-1 and TRBJ2-7, is as follows: KAGVTQTPRYLIKTRGQQVTLSCSPISGHRSVSWYQQTPGQGLQFLFEYFSETQRNKGNFPGRFSGRQFSNSRSEMNVSTLELGDSALYLCASSPVGSGVTYEQYFGPGTRLTVT.

A word on this clone: A junction boundary mismatches the germline segment, possibly from a read error. The chain is built from TRBV5-4 and TRBJ2-2, with 7 bases fitting TRBD2. The CDR3 extends over 15 amino acids. Germline-derived CDR1 and CDR2 are SGHNT and YYREEE (reference sequence). CDR3 sequence (DNA): TGTGCCAGCACCTTGCGGGGGAGGAGCACCGGGGAGCTGTTTTTT. Translation gives CASTLRGRSTGELFF.

The chain employs TRBV5-6 and TRBJ2-7, with 8 bases matching TRBD1. V shed 5 bases, J shed 7 bases, and the junction held 14 bases outside the gene matches. There are 15 residues in the CDR3. In germline, CDR1 is SGHDT, CDR2 YYEEEE. CDR3 DNA: TGTGCCAGCAGTTATACAGGGGGTTCCCGAACGGAGCAGTACTTC. It is translated as CASSYTGGSRTEQYF. The whole variable domain, filled in from reference TRBV5-6 and TRBJ2-7, reads DAGVTQSPTHLIKTRGQQVTLRCSPKSGHDTVSWYQQALGQGPQFIFQYYEEEERQRGNFPDRFSGHQFPNYSSELNVNALLLGDSALYLCASSYTGGSRTEQYFGPGTRLTVT.

In this sample, this clone turned up once. The gene calls are TRBV28 and TRBJ2-7; possibly TRBD2 for D (6 bases). Germline values: CDR1 MDHEN, CDR2 SYDVKM. The CDR3 contains 15 residues. V lost 5 bases to trimming and J lost 2 bases, with 16 bases between them. CDR3 residues: CASSAPTSGAYEQYF. The CDR3 nucleotides are TGTGCCAGCAGTGCCCCGACTAGTGGCGCCTACGAGCAGTACTTC.

This sequence joins TRBV6-2 or TRBV6-3 and TRBJ2-7; 11 bases map to TRBD1. Germline V gives CDR1 MNHEY, CDR2 SVGEGT. V was pared by 4 bases and J by 1 base, with 0 bases of the junction left unmatched. This CDR3 spans 14 amino acids. CDR3 protein: CASSWDRGSYEQYF. CDR3 nucleotides: TGTGCCAGCAGTTGGGACAGGGGGTCCTACGAGCAGTACTTC.

The V call is TRBV25-1, the J call TRBJ2-1; 11 positions match TRBD2. After removal of 4 bases from V and 7 bases from J, the junction contained 6 bases not matched to a gene. The CDR3 has 15 amino acids. The germline gives CDR1 MGHDK, CDR2 SYGVNS. The CDR3 DNA follows: TGTGCCAGCAGTGTAGCGGGAGGGCTTGGGAATGAGCAGTTCTTC. Translating gives CASSVAGGLGNEQFF.

The rearrangement joins TRBV4-3 to TRBJ2-2; 9 nucleotides match TRBD1. V shed 1 base and J 3 bases; nucleotides not matched to a gene: 3. Germline assignment: CDR1 LGHNA and CDR2 YSLEER. The CDR3 is 16 residues long. This CDR3 is CASSQAGQGYTGELFF. In nucleotides, the CDR3 is TGCGCCAGCAGCCAAGCTGGACAGGGGTACACCGGGGAGCTGTTTTTT.

The chain is built from TRBV6-5 and TRBJ1-3; no reliable D call. The V gene lost 6 bases and the J gene lost 0 bases, with 9 bases spanning the gap. Looked up from germline, CDR1 is MNHEY and CDR2 is SVGAGI. This CDR3 is built from 14 residues. CDR3 sequence (DNA): TGTGCCAGCAGGACGGGAGACTCTGGAAACACCATATATTTT. It yields the protein CASRTGDSGNTIYF.

The rearrangement joins TRBV3-1 (or the pseudogene TRBV3-2) to TRBJ2-5; a weak D match, TRBD2 (6 bases). CDR3 length: 15 amino acids. V gave up 8 bases and J gave up 5 bases, with 21 bases separating them. Per the germline V gene, CDR1 is LGHDT and CDR2 is YNNKEL (reference sequence). The CDR3 bases are TGTGCCAGCGTCCGGGGGAAGGTGACAGCCGAGACCCAGTACTTC. Protein: CASVRGKVTAETQYF.

The chain links TRBV6-5 to TRBJ2-7; 8 bases map to TRBD2. This CDR3 has 14 residues. V was pared by 7 bases and J by 6 bases, with 11 bases of the junction left unmatched. Germline CDR1 is MNHEY and CDR2 is SVGAGI. This CDR3 is CASTKAGGTGEQYF. CDR3 sequence (DNA): TGTGCCAGCACCAAGGCGGGGGGAACGGGCGAGCAGTACTTC.

On this clone: Other nucleotide sequences from this sample produce the same CDR3. The J gene is TRBJ2-7, the V gene TRBV19, with TRBD2 matching 7 bases. With 1 base clipped from V and 3 bases from J, the junction kept 0 bases outside the gene matches. In germline, CDR1 is LNHDA, CDR2 SQIVND (reference sequence). The CDR3 runs 13 residues. Written as DNA, the CDR3 is TGTGCCAGTAGTATAGGGGGGGGCTACGAGCAGTACTTC. Protein product: CASSIGGGYEQYF.

This clone was seen a single time. V gene TRBV6-5 combines with J gene TRBJ2-5, with D perhaps TRBD2 (6 bases). The CDR3 covers 13 residues. The V end was cut by 7 bases, the J end by 3 bases, with 12 bases between. Germline V gene data show CDR1 as MNHEY and CDR2 as SVGAGI. The CDR3 DNA is TGTGCCAGCAAGGTTTGGGGGGAAGAGACCCAGTACTTC. As protein: CASKVWGEETQYF.

This clone was counted only a few times. The chain carries TRBV28 and TRBJ1-5; 10 bases are shared with TRBD1. V trimming: 5 bases; J trimming: 0 bases; junction bases outside the gene matches: 7. The germline V gene has CDR1 MDHEN and CDR2 SYDVKM. This CDR3 has 17 residues. CDR3 in amino acids: CASSGSGTGDSNQPQHF. The DNA of the CDR3 is TGTGCCAGCAGTGGATCCGGGACAGGGGATAGCAATCAGCCCCAGCATTTT. The full variable domain, its missing parts supplied by reference TRBV28 and TRBJ1-5, is DVKVTQSSRYLVKRTGEKVFLECVQDMDHENMFWYRQDPGLGLRLIYFSYDVKMKEKGDIPEGYSVSREKKERFSLILESASTNQTSMYLCASSGSGTGDSNQPQHFGDGTRLSIL.

This clone was counted a single time. V and J are TRBV9 and TRBJ2-5; TRBD2 agrees at 10 bases. The CDR3 runs 17 residues. Germline V gene data show CDR1 as SGDLS and CDR2 as YYNGEE. The V gene end was trimmed by 2 bases and the J gene end by 2 bases; junction bases not matched to a gene: 9. This CDR3 reads CASSVQGVAGGQETQYF. In nucleotides, the CDR3 is TGTGCCAGCAGCGTCCAGGGGGTAGCGGGGGGTCAAGAGACCCAGTACTTC.